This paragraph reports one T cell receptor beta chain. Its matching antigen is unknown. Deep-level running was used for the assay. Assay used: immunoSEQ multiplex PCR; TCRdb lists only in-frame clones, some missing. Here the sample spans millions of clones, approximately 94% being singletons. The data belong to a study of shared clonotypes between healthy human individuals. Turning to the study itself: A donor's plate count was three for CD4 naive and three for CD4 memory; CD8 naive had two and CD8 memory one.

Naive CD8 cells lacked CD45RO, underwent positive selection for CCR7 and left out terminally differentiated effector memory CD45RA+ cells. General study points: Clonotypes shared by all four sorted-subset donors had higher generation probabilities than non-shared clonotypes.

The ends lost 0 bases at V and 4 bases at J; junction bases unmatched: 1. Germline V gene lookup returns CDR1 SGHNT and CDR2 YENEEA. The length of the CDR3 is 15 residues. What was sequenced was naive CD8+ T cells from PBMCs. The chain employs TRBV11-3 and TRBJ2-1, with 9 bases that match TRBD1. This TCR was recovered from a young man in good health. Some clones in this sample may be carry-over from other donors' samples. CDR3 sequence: CASSLDGTGYNEQFF. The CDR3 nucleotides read TGTGCCAGCAGCTTAGATGGGACAGGGTACAATGAGCAGTTCTTC. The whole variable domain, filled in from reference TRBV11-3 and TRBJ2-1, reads EAGVVQSPRYKIIEKKQPVAFWCNPISGHNTLYWYLQNLGQGPELLIRYENEEAVDDSQLPKDRFSAERLKGVDSTLKIQPAELGDSAVYLCASSLDGTGYNEQFFGPGTRLTVL.